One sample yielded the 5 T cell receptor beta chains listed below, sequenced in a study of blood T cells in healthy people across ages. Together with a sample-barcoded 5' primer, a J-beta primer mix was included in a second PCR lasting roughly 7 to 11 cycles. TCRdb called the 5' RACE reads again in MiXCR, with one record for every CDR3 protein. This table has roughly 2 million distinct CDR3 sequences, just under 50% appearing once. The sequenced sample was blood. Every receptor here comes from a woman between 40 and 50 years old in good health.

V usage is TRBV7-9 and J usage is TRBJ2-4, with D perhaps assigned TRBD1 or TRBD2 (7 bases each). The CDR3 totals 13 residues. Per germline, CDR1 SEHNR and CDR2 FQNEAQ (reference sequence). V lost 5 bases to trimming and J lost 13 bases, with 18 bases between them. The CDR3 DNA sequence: TGTGCCAGCAGCCCAGGGGGGGTTCGAGGGCAGTACTTC. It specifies CASSPGGVRGQYF.

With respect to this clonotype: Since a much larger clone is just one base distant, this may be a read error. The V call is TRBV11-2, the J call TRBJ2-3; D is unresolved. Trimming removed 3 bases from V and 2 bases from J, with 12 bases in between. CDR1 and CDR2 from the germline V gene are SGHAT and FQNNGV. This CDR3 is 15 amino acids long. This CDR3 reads CASSFSSRPTDTQYF. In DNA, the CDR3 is TGTGCCAGCAGCTTCTCGTCCCGGCCCACAGATACGCAGTATTTT.

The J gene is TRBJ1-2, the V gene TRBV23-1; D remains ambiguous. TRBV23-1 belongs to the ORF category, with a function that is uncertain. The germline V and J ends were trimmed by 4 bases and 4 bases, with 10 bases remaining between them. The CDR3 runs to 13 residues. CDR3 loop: CASSRGKSYGYTF. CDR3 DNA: TGCGCCAGCAGTCGAGGGAAATCCTATGGCTACACCTTC.

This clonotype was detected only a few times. The DNA for the CDR3 is TGCGCCAGCAGCCAAGAGTACGAGGAGTCCCCCGAGCAGTACTTC. It is translated as CASSQEYEESPEQYF. The V call is TRBV4-3, the J call TRBJ2-7; D uncertain. The germline V gene encodes CDR1 LGHNA and CDR2 YSLEER. The CDR3 covers 15 residues. With 0 bases removed from V and 6 bases from J, the gap between germline ends came to 15 bases.

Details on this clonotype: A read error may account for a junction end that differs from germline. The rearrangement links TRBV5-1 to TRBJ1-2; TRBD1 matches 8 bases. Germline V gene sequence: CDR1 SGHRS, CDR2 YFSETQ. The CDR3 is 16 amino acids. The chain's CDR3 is CTSSLDPRGRNYGYTF. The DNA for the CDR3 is TGCACCAGCAGCTTGGATCCCAGGGGGCGTAACTATGGCTACACCTTC.